This T cell receptor beta chain was recorded in a study of T-cell reconstitution after alpha-beta-depleted transplantation in children. Library preparation (for TCRbeta) was performed with unique molecular identifiers. TCRdb re-called the PCR reads through MiXCR, storing one row per CDR3 protein. The data hold about 340,000 distinct CDR3 sequences, with 15% to 20% observed a single time. The receptor was derived from a male patient under 10 years old who had a stem cell transplant for acute lymphoblastic leukemia, so the T cells may come from the graft donor. The sequencing here drew on PBMCs, mostly from graft donor cells, taken 360 days after TCRalphabeta/CD19-depleted stem cell transplant.

As DNA, the CDR3 is TGTGCTAGTGGTTTGGTACAAGGCATCCTCAATGAGCAGTTCTTC. Protein product: CASGLVQGILNEQFF. The rearrangement joins TRBV12-5 to TRBJ2-1; D unclear. V was clipped by 0 bases and J by 6 bases, with 12 bases between them. Germline values: CDR1 LGHNT, CDR2 FRNRAP. The CDR3 runs 15 residues. Together with reference TRBV12-5 and TRBJ2-1, the CDR3 gives the full variable domain: DARVTQTPRHKVTEMGQEVTMRCQPILGHNTVFWYRQTMMQGLELLAYFRNRAPLDDSGMPKDRFSAEMPDATLATLKIQPSEPRDSAVYFCASGLVQGILNEQFFGPGTRLTVL.